This T cell receptor beta chain was sequenced during a study of blood T cell repertoires in COVID-19. Method: immunoSEQ multiplex PCR; TCRdb's copy keeps in-frame clones and lacks some. There are 150,000 to 200,000 clones in the sample; 84% occur only once, and roughly 3.2% lies in the top ten. The V gene end was trimmed by 5 bases and the J gene end by 3 bases; junction bases not matched to a gene: 14. The CDR3 runs 17 residues. Germline V gene lookup returns CDR1 SEHNR and CDR2 FQNEAQ (reference sequence). This sequence joins TRBV7-9 and TRBJ1-1; TRBD1 aligns across 8 bases. The source is a woman in her twenties or thirties who had been exposed to COVID-19. Input material: PBMCs or T cells enriched from blood (not recorded which). CDR3 protein: CASSPRNRGGFYTEAFF. The CDR3 bases are TGTGCCAGCAGCCCCAGAAACAGGGGGGGATTTTACACTGAAGCTTTCTTT. Combining the CDR3 with reference TRBV7-9 and TRBJ1-1 gives the whole variable domain DTGVSQNPRHKITKRGQNVTFRCDPISEHNRLYWYRQTLGQGPEFLTYFQNEAQLEKSRLLSDRFSAERPKGSFSTLEIQRTEQGDSAMYLCASSPRNRGGFYTEAFFGQGTRLTVV.